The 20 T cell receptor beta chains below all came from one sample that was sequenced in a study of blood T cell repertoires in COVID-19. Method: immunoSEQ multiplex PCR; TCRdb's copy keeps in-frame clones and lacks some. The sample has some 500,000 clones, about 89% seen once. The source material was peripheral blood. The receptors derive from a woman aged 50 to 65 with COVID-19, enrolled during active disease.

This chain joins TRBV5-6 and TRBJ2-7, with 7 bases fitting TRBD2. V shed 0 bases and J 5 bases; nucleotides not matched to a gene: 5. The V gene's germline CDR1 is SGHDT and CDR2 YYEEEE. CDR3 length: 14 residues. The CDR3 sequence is CASSLVSGRHEQYF. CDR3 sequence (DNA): TGTGCCAGCAGCTTGGTTAGCGGGCGCCACGAGCAGTACTTC.

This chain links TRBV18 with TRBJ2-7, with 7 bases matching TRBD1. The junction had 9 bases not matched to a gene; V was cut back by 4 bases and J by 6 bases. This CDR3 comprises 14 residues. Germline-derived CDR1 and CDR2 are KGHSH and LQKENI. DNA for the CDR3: TGTGCCAGCTCACATATAGACAGGGTTTCCGAGCAGTACTTC. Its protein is CASSHIDRVSEQYF.

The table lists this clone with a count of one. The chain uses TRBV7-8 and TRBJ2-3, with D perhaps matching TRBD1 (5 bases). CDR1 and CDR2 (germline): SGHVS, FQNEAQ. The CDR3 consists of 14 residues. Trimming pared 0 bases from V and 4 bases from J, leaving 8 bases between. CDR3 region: CASSLAGPADTQYF. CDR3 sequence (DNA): TGTGCCAGCAGCTTAGCGGGGCCGGCAGATACGCAGTATTTT.

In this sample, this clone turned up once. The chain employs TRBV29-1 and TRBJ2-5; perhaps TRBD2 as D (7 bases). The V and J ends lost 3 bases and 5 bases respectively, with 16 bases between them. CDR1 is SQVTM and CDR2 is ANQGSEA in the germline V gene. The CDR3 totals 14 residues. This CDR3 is CSVEGRGAPETQYF. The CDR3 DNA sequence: TGCAGCGTTGAGGGTCGGGGGGCCCCGGAGACCCAGTACTTC.

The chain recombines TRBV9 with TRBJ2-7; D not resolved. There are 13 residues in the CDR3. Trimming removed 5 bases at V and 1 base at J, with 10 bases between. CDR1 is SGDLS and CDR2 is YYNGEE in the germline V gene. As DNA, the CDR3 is TGTGCCAGCAGTCCTAGGCCATCCTACGAGCAGTACTTC. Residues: CASSPRPSYEQYF.

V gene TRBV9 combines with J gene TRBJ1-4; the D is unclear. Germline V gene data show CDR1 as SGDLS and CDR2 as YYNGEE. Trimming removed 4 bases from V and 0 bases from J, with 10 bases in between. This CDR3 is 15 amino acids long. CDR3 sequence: CASSPSVSTNEKLFF. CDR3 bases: TGTGCCAGCAGCCCGTCGGTATCAACTAATGAAAAACTGTTTTTT.

CDR3 coding DNA: TGTGCTAGTGGTTTGGTACAGGGGGGTTTTTTCTACGAGCAGTACTTC. It specifies CASGLVQGGFFYEQYF. This chain links TRBV12-5 with TRBJ2-7; TRBD1 matches at 8 bases. The CDR3 has 16 residues. The V gene end was trimmed by 0 bases and the J gene end by 3 bases; junction bases not matched to a gene: 7. CDR1 and CDR2 from the germline V gene are LGHNT and FRNRAP.

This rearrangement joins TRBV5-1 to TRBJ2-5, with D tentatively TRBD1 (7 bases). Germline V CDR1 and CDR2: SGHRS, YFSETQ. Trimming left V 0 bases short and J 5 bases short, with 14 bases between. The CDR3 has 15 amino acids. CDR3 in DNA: TGCGCCAGCAGCTTGGCGGGGCAGGGGGGCGAGACCCAGTACTTC. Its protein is CASSLAGQGGETQYF.

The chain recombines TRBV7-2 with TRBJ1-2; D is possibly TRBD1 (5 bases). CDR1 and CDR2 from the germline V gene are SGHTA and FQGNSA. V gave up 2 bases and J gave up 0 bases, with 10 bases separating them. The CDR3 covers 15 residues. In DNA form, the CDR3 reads TGTGCCAGCAGCTTATCGACAGCTACTAACTATGGCTACACCTTC. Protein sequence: CASSLSTATNYGYTF.

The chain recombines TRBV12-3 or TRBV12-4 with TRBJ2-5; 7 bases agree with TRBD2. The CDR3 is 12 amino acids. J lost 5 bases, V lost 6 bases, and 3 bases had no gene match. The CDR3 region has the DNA TGTGCCAGCAGGCGGGGGATGGAGACCCAGTACTTC. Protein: CASRRGMETQYF.

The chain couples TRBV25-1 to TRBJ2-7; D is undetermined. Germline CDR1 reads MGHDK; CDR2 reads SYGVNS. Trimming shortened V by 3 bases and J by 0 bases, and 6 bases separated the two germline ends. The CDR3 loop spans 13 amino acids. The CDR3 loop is CASSDPYSYEQYF. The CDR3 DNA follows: TGTGCCAGCAGTGATCCCTACTCCTACGAGCAGTACTTC.

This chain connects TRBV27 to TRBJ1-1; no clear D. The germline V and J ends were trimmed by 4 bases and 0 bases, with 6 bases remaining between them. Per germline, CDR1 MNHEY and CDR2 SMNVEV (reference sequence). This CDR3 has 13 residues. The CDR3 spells CASSSRLNTEAFF. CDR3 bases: TGTGCCAGCAGTTCCAGGTTGAACACTGAAGCTTTCTTT.

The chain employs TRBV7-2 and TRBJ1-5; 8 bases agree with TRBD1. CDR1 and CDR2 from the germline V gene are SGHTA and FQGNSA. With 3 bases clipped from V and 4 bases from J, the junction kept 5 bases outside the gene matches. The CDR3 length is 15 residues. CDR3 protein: CASSFSRGHNQPQHF. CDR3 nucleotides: TGTGCCAGCAGCTTTAGCAGGGGGCATAATCAGCCCCAGCATTTT.

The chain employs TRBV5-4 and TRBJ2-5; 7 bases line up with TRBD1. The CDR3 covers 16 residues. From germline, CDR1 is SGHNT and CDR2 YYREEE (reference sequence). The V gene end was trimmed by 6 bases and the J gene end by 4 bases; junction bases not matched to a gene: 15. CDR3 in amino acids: CASTSANRGRRETQYF. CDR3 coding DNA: TGTGCCAGCACCTCGGCCAACAGGGGACGTCGAGAGACCCAGTACTTC.

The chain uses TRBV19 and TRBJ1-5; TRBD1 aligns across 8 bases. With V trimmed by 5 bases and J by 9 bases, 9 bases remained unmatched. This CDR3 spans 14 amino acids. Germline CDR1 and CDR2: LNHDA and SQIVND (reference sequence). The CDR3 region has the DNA TGTGCCAGTAGTCCAGGGGGCGGACGTGGGCCCCAGCATTTT. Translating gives CASSPGGGRGPQHF.

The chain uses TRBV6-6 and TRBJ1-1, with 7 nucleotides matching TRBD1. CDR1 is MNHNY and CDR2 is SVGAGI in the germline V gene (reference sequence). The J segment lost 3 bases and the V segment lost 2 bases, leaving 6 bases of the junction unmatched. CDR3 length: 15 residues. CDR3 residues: CASSYLTGRDTEAFF. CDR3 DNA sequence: TGTGCCAGCAGTTACCTGACAGGGCGAGACACTGAAGCTTTCTTT.

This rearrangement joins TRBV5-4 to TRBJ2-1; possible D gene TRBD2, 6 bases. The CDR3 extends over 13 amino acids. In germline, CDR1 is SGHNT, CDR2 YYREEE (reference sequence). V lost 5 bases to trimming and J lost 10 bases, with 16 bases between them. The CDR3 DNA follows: TGTGCCAGCAGTCCCACGACTAGAGAAGAGCAGTTCTTC. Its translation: CASSPTTREEQFF.

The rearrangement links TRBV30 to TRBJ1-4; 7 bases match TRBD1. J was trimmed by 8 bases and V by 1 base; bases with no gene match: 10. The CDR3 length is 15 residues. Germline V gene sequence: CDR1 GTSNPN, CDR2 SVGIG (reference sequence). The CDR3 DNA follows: TGTGCCTGGAGTGACAGGGGACACAGCTGGGAAAAACTGTTTTTT. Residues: CAWSDRGHSWEKLFF.

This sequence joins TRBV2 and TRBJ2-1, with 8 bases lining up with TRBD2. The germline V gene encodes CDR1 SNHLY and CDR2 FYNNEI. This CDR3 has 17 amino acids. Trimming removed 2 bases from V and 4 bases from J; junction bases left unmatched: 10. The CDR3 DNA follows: TGTGCCAGCAGTGAAAGGTCGAGGGGACTAGGGTACAATGAGCAGTTCTTC. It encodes CASSERSRGLGYNEQFF.

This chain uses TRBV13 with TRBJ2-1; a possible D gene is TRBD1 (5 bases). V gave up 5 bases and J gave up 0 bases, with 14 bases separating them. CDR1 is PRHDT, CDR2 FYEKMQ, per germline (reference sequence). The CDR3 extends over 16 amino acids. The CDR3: CASSPRQGNSYNEQFF. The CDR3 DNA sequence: TGTGCCAGCAGCCCCCGGCAGGGAAACTCCTACAATGAGCAGTTCTTC.